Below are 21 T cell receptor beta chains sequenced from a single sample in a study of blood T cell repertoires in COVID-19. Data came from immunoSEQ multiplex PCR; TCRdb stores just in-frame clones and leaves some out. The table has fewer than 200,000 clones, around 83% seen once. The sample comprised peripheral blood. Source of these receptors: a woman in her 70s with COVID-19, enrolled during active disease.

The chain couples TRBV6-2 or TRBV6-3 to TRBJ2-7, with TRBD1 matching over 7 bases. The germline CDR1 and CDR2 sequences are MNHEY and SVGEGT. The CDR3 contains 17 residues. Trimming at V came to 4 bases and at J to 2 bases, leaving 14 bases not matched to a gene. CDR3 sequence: CASSLGQLTKNPYEQYF. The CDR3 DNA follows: TGTGCCAGCAGTTTGGGACAGCTTACGAAGAACCCCTACGAGCAGTACTTC.

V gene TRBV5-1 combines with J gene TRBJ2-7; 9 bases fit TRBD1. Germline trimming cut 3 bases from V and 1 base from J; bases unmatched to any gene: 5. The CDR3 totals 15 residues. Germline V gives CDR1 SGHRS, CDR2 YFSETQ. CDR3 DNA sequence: TGCGCCAGCAGCTCGGGACAGGGATTATCCTACGAGCAGTACTTC. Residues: CASSSGQGLSYEQYF.

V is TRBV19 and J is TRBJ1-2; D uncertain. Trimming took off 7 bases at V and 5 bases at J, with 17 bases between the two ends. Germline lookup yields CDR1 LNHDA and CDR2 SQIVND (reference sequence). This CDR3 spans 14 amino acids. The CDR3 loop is CASTETGKPYGYTF. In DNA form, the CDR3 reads TGTGCCAGTACCGAAACGGGGAAACCTTATGGCTACACCTTC. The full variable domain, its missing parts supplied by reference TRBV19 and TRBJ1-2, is DGGITQSPKYLFRKEGQNVTLSCEQNLNHDAMYWYRQDPGQGLRLIYYSQIVNDFQKGDIAEGYSVSREKKESFPLTVTSAQKNPTAFYLCASTETGKPYGYTFGSGTRLTVV.

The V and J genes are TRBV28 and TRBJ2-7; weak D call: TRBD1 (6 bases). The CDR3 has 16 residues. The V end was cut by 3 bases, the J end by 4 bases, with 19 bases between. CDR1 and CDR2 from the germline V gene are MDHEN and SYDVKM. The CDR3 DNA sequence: TGTGCCAGCAGTTTGTCAGGGGCGCAGTCTTTTTACGAGCAGTACTTC. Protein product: CASSLSGAQSFYEQYF.

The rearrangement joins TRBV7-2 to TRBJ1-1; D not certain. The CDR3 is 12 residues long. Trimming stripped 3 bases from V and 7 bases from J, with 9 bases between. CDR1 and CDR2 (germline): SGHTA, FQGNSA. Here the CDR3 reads CASSFSGSEAFF. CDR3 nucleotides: TGTGCCAGCAGCTTTTCGGGGAGTGAAGCTTTCTTT. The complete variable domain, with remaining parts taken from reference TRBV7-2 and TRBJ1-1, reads GAGVSQSPSNKVTEKGKDVELRCDPISGHTALYWYRQSLGQGLEFLIYFQGNSAPDKSGLPSDRFSAERTGGSVSTLTIQRTQQEDSAVYLCASSFSGSEAFFGQGTRLTVV.

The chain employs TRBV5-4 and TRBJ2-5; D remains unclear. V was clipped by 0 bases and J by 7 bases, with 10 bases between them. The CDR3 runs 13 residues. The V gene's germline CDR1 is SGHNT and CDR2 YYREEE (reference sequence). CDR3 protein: CASSLDSLGTQYF. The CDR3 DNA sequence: TGTGCCAGCAGCTTGGACAGTTTAGGGACCCAGTACTTC.

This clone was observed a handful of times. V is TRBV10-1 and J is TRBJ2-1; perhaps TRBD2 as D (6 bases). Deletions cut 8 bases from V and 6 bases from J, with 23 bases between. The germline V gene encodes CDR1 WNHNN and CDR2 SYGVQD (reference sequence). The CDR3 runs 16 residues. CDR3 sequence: CASACPGCAGLNEQFF. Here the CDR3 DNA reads TGCGCCAGCGCGTGCCCGGGTTGCGCGGGACTCAATGAGCAGTTCTTC.

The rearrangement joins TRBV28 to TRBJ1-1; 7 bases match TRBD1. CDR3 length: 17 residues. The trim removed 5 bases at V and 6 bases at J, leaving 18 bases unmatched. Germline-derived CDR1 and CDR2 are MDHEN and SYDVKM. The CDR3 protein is CASSPRQGRRTLPEAFF. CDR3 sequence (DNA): TGTGCCAGCAGTCCGCGACAGGGAAGAAGGACCTTACCTGAAGCTTTCTTT. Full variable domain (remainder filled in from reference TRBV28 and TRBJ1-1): DVKVTQSSRYLVKRTGEKVFLECVQDMDHENMFWYRQDPGLGLRLIYFSYDVKMKEKGDIPEGYSVSREKKERFSLILESASTNQTSMYLCASSPRQGRRTLPEAFFGQGTRLTVV.

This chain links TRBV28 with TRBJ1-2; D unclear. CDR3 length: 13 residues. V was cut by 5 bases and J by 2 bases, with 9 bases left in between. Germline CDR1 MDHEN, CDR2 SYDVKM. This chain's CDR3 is CASSQVSNYGYTF. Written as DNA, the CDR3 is TGTGCCAGCAGTCAGGTCTCGAACTATGGCTACACCTTC.

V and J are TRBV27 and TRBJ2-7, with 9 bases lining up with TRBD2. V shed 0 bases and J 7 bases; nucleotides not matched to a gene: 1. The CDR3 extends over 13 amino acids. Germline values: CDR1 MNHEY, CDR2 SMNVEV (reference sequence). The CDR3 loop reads CASSLSAGGEQYF. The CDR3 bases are TGTGCCAGCAGTTTATCGGCGGGGGGGGAGCAGTACTTC.

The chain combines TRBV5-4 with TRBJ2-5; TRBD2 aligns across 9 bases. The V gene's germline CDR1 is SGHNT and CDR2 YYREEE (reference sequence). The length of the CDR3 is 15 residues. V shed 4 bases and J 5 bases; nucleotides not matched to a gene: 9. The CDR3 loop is CASSLGLAGFETQYF. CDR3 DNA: TGTGCCAGCAGCCTCGGGCTAGCGGGATTTGAGACCCAGTACTTC. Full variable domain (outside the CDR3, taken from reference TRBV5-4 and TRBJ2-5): ETGVTQSPTHLIKTRGQQVTLRCSSQSGHNTVSWYQQALGQGPQFIFQYYREEENGRGNFPPRFSGLQFPNYSSELNVNALELDDSALYLCASSLGLAGFETQYFGPGTRLLVL.

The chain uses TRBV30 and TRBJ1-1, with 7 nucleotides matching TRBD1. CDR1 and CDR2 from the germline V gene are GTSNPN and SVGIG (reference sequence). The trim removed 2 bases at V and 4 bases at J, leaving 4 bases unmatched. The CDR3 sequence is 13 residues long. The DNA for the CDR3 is TGTGCCTGGAGTCGTCAGGGGGGCACTGAAGCTTTCTTT. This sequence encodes CAWSRQGGTEAFF.

The CDR3 bases are TGTGCCAGCTCACCCGGCAGGACACTCTCCTATGGCTACACCTTC. Amino acids: CASSPGRTLSYGYTF. V and J are TRBV18 and TRBJ1-2, with D maybe TRBD1 (5 bases). The CDR3 is 15 residues long. The V end lost 3 bases, the J end lost 4 bases, and 15 bases lay between the germline ends. Germline V gives CDR1 KGHSH, CDR2 LQKENI.

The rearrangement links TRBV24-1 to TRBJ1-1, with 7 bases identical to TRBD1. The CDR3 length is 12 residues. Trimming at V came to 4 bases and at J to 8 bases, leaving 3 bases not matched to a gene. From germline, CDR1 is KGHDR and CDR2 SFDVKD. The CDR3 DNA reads TGTGCCACCAGTGACAGGGGGTGGGAAGCTTTCTTT. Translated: CATSDRGWEAFF.

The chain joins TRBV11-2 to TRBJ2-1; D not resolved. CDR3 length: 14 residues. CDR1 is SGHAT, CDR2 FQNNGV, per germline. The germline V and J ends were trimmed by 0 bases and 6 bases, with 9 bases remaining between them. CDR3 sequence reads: CASSLDHPGNEQFF. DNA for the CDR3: TGTGCCAGCAGCTTAGACCATCCGGGCAATGAGCAGTTCTTC.

The CDR3 DNA sequence: TGTGCCAGCACCCTGGGGGGGGATAACTATGGCTACACCTTC. Translated, it gives CASTLGGDNYGYTF. The chain links TRBV28 to TRBJ1-2; D possibly corresponds to TRBD1 (5 bases). The CDR3 is made up of 14 amino acids. The V end lost 7 bases, the J end lost 1 base, and 13 bases lay between the germline ends. The germline CDR1 and CDR2 sequences are MDHEN and SYDVKM.

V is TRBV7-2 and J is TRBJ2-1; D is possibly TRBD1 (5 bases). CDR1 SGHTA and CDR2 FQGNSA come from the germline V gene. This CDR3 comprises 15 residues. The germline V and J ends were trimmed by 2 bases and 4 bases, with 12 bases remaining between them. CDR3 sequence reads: CASSLSGIQYNEQFF. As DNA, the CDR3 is TGTGCCAGCAGCTTATCAGGGATTCAATACAATGAGCAGTTCTTC.

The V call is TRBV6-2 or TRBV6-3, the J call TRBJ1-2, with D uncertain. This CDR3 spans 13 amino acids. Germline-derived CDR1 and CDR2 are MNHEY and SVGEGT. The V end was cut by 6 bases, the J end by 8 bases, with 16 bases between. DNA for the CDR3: TGTGCCAGCAGCCCCGAGAGGCCGCGGGGCTACACCTTC. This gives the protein CASSPERPRGYTF.

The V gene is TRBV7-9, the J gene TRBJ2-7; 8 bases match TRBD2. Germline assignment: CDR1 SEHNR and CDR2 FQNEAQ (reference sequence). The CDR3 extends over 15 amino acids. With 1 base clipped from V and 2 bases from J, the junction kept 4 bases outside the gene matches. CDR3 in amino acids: CASSLESGGPYEQYF. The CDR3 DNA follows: TGTGCCAGCAGCTTAGAATCGGGAGGGCCCTACGAGCAGTACTTC.

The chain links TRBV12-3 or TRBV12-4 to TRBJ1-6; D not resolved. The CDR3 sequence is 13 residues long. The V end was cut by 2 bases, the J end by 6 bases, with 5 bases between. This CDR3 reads CASSLQVNSPLHF. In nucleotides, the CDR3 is TGTGCCAGCAGTTTACAGGTTAATTCACCCCTCCACTTT.

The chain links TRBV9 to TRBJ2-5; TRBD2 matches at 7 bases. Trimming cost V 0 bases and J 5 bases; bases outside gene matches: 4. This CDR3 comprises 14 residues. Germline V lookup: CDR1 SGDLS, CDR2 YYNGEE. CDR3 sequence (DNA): TGTGCCAGCAGCGTAGGTGGACTAGGGGAGACCCAGTACTTC. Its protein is CASSVGGLGETQYF.